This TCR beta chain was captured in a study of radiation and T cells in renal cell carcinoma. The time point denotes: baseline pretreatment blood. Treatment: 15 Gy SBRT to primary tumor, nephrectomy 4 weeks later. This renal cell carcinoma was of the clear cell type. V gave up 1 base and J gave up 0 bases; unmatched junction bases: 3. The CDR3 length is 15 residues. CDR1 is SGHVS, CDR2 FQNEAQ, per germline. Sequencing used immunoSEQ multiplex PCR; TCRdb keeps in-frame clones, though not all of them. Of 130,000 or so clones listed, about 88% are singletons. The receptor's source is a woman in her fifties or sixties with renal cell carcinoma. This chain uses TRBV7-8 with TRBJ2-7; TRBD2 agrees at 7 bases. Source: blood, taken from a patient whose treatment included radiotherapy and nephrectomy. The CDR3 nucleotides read TGTGCCAGCAGCTTAGGGACTAGAAGCTCCTACGAGCAGTACTTC. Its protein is CASSLGTRSSYEQYF.